Listed below are T cell receptor beta chains from one sample, sequenced in a study of blood T cell repertoires in COVID-19. Repertoires were generated with immunoSEQ multiplex PCR, while TCRdb's copy carries only in-frame clones and drops some. The sample has about 430,000 clones, about 88% seen once; the top ten hold 1.4% to 1.5%. Input material: PBMCs or T cells enriched from blood (not recorded which). All receptors come from a woman aged 18-35 years who had been exposed to COVID-19. The CDR3 runs from the conserved cysteine through the conserved F or W. Each record gives: D gene, clone size, CDR3 length, V gene, J gene, CDR3 protein, CDR3 DNA. D genes are given only for firm matches. The size field is filled for only some rows; it gives once, few, many or a size class.

>TRBD2|.|16|TRBV15|TRBJ2-7
CATSRNLGGLAYEQYF
TGTGCCACCAGCAGAAACTTGGGGGGACTAGCCTACGAGCAGTACTTC
>.|once|14|TRBV7-8|TRBJ1-1
CASSLVLANTEAFF
TGTGCCAGCAGCTTAGTTTTGGCGAACACTGAAGCTTTCTTT
>.|once|14|TRBV29-1|TRBJ1-5
CSVVFQGGNQPQHF
TGCAGCGTTGTCTTTCAGGGCGGCAATCAGCCCCAGCATTTT
>.|.|16|TRBV6-6|TRBJ1-5
CASSDGGADSNQPQHF
TGTGCCAGCAGCGACGGGGGGGCGGATAGCAATCAGCCCCAGCATTTT
>TRBD2|.|14|TRBV2|TRBJ2-7
CASRTGLAGGEQYF
TGTGCCAGCAGAACCGGACTAGCGGGAGGGGAGCAGTACTTC
>.|.|14|TRBV6-5|TRBJ1-6
CASTWNRSSRPLHF
TGTGCCAGCACCTGGAACAGATCCTCTCGACCCCTCCACTTT
>TRBD1|.|14|TRBV4-3|TRBJ1-2
CASSHTGTGYGYTF
TGCGCCAGCAGCCACACCGGGACAGGCTATGGCTACACCTTC
>.|.|14|TRBV2|TRBJ2-7
CASSDEGGNYEQYF
TGTGCCAGCAGCGATGAAGGCGGGAACTACGAGCAGTACTTC
>.|few|12|TRBV2|TRBJ1-2
CASSDQGGGYTF
TGTGCCAGCAGCGATCAGGGTGGTGGCTACACCTTC
>.|.|14|TRBV4-3|TRBJ2-5
CASSLHGNQETQYF
TGCGCCAGCAGCTTACACGGGAACCAAGAGACCCAGTACTTC
>.|.|11|TRBV5-8|TRBJ2-7
CASSFARREYF
TGTGCCAGCAGCTTTGCACGGCGGGAGTACTTC
>.|.|15|TRBV19|TRBJ1-2
CASSGQGKKNYGYTF
TGTGCCAGTAGTGGCCAGGGAAAAAAAAACTATGGCTACACCTTC
>TRBD2|.|16|TRBV5-1|TRBJ2-7
CASSYLGGSRAYEQYF
TGCGCCAGCAGCTATCTCGGGGGGAGTAGGGCCTACGAGCAGTACTTC
>TRBD1|.|15|TRBV5-5|TRBJ1-1
CASSRRDSSNTEAFF
TGTGCCAGCAGCAGACGGGACAGCTCGAACACTGAAGCTTTCTTT
>.|.|13|TRBV7-2|TRBJ1-3
CASSLKAGDTIYF
TGTGCCAGCAGCTTAAAGGCCGGGGACACCATATATTTT
>TRBD1|.|16|TRBV12-5|TRBJ2-7
CASGLPLRTGAYEQYF
TGTGCTAGTGGTTTGCCCCTTCGGACAGGTGCCTACGAGCAGTACTTC
>.|.|13|TRBV10-1|TRBJ1-1
CASRRGMDTEAFF
TGCGCCAGCCGGCGGGGAATGGACACTGAAGCTTTCTTT
>.|.|11|TRBV29-1|TRBJ2-7
CSAALGDEQYF
TGCAGCGCCGCCCTCGGGGACGAGCAGTACTTC
>TRBD2|.|14|TRBV6-5|TRBJ2-7
CASSRTSGQYEQYF
TGTGCCAGCAGCAGGACTAGCGGGCAATACGAGCAGTACTTC
>.|.|15|TRBV19|TRBJ1-4
CASSINAGASEKLFF
TGTGCCAGTAGTATAAATGCAGGGGCGAGTGAAAAACTGTTTTTT
>.|.|14|TRBV7-2|TRBJ1-1
CASTQWRARGEAFF
TGTGCCAGCACACAGTGGAGGGCTAGGGGTGAAGCTTTCTTT
>.|.|15|TRBV7-2|TRBJ1-2
CASSLVTHLQYGYTF
TGTGCCAGCAGCTTAGTGACACATCTCCAGTATGGCTACACCTTC
>TRBD1|once|15|TRBV28|TRBJ1-6
CASRQAGGRNSPLHF
TGTGCCAGCAGACAAGCAGGGGGCCGGAATTCACCCCTCCACTTT
>.|.|13|TRBV18|TRBJ2-5
CASSPPYEETQYF
TGTGCCAGCTCACCACCTTATGAAGAGACCCAGTACTTC
>TRBD1|.|15|TRBV4-1|TRBJ2-1
CASSLEGQGYNEQFF
TGCGCCAGCAGCCTAGAGGGACAGGGATACAATGAGCAGTTCTTC
>TRBD2|.|16|TRBV13|TRBJ2-1
CASSLVGLAGDNEQFF
TGTGCCAGCAGCTTAGTTGGACTAGCGGGAGACAATGAGCAGTTCTTC
>TRBD1|few|13|TRBV5-4|TRBJ2-7
CASSTGGLYEQYF
TGTGCCAGCAGTACAGGGGGTTTATACGAGCAGTACTTC
>.|.|17|TRBV27|TRBJ2-7
CASSLRPTGQYGGEQYF
TGTGCCAGCAGTTTACGCCCTACGGGACAATACGGGGGGGAGCAGTACTTC
>TRBD1|.|15|TRBV30|TRBJ2-5
CAWSGRTGGMETQYF
TGTGCCTGGAGTGGTCGGACAGGGGGCATGGAGACCCAGTACTTC
>TRBD2|.|15|TRBV6-5|TRBJ2-3
CASSFLAGGPDTQYF
TGTGCCAGCAGTTTTTTAGCGGGAGGGCCAGATACGCAGTATTTT
>TRBD1|.|12|TRBV27|TRBJ1-1
CASQGQAPKAFF
TGTGCCTCCCAGGGACAGGCGCCAAAAGCTTTCTTT
>TRBD2|.|16|TRBV9|TRBJ2-3
CASSGPRAGGTDTQYF
TGTGCCAGCAGCGGACCTAGGGCGGGGGGCACAGATACGCAGTATTTT
>.|.|13|TRBV2|TRBJ2-7
CASTPGTSYEQYF
TGTGCCAGCACCCCCGGGACTTCTTACGAGCAGTACTTC
>.|.|17|TRBV4-1|TRBJ2-5
CASSQRPSTSGQETQYF
TGCGCCAGCAGCCAAAGGCCGTCGACTAGTGGCCAAGAGACCCAGTACTTC
>TRBD1|.|17|TRBV2|TRBJ1-4
CASSLNPQGAMDEKLFF
TGTGCCAGCAGCCTTAACCCACAGGGGGCGATGGATGAAAAACTGTTTTTT
>.|.|13|TRBV5-1|TRBJ1-5
CASTVDGGQPQHF
TGCGCCAGCACCGTGGACGGGGGACAGCCCCAGCATTTT
>.|once|11|TRBV15|TRBJ2-7
CATSSAYEQYF
TGTGCCACCAGTTCAGCCTACGAGCAGTACTTC
>TRBD1|.|13|TRBV7-8|TRBJ2-5
CASSLEGAETQYF
TGTGCCAGCAGCTTAGAGGGGGCAGAGACCCAGTACTTC
>TRBD2|.|18|TRBV19|TRBJ2-6
CASSYALRGGAGANVLTF
TGTGCCAGTAGTTATGCCCTCCGGGGGGGCGCTGGGGCCAACGTCCTGACTTTC
>.|.|13|TRBV5-1|TRBJ1-1
CASSSQSNTEAFF
TGCGCCAGCAGCTCTCAGTCGAACACTGAAGCTTTCTTT
>.|few|14|TRBV7-2|TRBJ1-2
CASSLDPSNYGYTF
TGTGCCAGCAGCTTAGATCCATCCAACTATGGCTACACCTTC
>.|.|14|TRBV29-1|TRBJ2-1
CSVDLINNYNEQFF
TGCAGCGTTGACTTAATAAACAACTACAATGAGCAGTTCTTC
>.|.|16|TRBV5-1|TRBJ1-4
CASSLPTGATNEKLFF
TGCGCCAGCAGCTTACCGACAGGTGCAACTAATGAAAAACTGTTTTTT
>TRBD1|.|16|TRBV29-1|TRBJ2-6
CSVKDRGTDGANVLTF
TGCAGCGTGAAGGACAGGGGGACTGACGGGGCCAACGTCCTGACTTTC
>TRBD1|.|13|TRBV6-5|TRBJ1-5
CASSQGAVQPQHF
TGTGCCAGCAGTCAGGGGGCCGTTCAGCCCCAGCATTTT
>.|.|14|TRBV2|TRBJ2-1
CASDGSGVSDEQFF
TGTGCCAGTGATGGGTCGGGAGTCTCCGATGAGCAGTTCTTC
>.|.|16|TRBV9|TRBJ2-5
CASSVQGWSTQETQYF
TGTGCCAGCAGCGTACAGGGGTGGAGTACCCAAGAGACCCAGTACTTC
>.|.|14|TRBV11-2|TRBJ2-7
CASSFDTHRNEQYF
TGTGCCAGCAGCTTCGACACCCATAGGAACGAGCAGTACTTC
>.|.|13|TRBV30|TRBJ1-2
CAWTPGVSHGYTF
TGTGCCTGGACCCCGGGGGTCAGTCATGGCTACACCTTC
>TRBD1|once|15|TRBV10-1|TRBJ1-2
CASKLIRGATDGYTF
TGCGCCAGCAAACTCATCAGGGGGGCCACGGATGGCTACACCTTC
>.|.|13|TRBV12-5|TRBJ2-2
CASGSGVSGELFF
TGTGCTAGTGGTTCAGGGGTGAGCGGGGAGCTGTTTTTT
>.|.|15|TRBV5-6|TRBJ1-2
CASSPDGTLDYGYTF
TGTGCCAGCAGCCCGGACGGGACTCTAGACTATGGCTACACCTTC
>TRBD1|.|13|TRBV24-1|TRBJ1-1
CATRQGMDTEAFF
TGTGCCACAAGACAGGGCATGGACACTGAAGCTTTCTTT